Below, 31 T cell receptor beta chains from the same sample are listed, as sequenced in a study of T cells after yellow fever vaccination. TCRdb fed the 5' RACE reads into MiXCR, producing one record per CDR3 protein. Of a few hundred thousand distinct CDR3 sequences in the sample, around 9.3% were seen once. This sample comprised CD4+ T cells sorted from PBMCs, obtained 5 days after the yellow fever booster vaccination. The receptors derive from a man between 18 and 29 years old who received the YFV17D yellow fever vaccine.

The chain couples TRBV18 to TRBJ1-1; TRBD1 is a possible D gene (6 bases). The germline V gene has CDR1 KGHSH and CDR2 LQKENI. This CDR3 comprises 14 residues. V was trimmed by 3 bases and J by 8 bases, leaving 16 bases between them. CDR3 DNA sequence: TGTGCCAGCTCACCGTTGGGAGGGGGGTCCGAAGCTTTCTTT. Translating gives CASSPLGGGSEAFF.

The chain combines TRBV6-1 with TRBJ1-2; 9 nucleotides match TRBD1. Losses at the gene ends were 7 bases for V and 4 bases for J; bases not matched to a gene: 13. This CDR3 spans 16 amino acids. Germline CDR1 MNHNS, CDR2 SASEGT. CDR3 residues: CASNPVQGAISYGYTF. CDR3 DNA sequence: TGTGCCAGCAACCCGGTACAGGGGGCGATCAGCTATGGCTACACCTTC.

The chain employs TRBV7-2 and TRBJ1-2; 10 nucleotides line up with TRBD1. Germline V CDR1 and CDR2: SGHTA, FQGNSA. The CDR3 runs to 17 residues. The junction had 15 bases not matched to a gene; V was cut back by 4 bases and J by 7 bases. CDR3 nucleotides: TGTGCCAGCAGCTCCGGATTTATGACAGGGGGCGCGGGTGGCTACACCTTC. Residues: CASSSGFMTGGAGGYTF.

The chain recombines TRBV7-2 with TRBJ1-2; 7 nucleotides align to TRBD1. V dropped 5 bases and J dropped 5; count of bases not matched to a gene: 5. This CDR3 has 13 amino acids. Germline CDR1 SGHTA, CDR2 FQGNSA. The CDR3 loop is CASSQQGGYGYTF. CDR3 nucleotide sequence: TGTGCCAGCAGCCAGCAGGGGGGGTATGGCTACACCTTC.

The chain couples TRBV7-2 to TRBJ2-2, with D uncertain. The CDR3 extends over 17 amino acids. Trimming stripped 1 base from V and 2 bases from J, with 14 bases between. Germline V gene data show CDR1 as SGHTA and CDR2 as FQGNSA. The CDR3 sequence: CASSLVGSYLNTGELFF. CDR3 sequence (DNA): TGTGCCAGCAGCTTAGTGGGGTCTTACTTAAACACCGGGGAGCTGTTTTTT.

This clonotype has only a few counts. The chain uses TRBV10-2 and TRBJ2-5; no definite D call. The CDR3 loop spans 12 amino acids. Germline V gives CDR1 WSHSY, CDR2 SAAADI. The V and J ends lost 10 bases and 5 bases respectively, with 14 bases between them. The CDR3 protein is CATRGVGETQYF. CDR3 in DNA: TGCGCCACGCGTGGGGTGGGTGAGACCCAGTACTTC.

The CDR3 DNA reads TGTGCCAGTAGGAGGGGACAGGGAGAGACCGGGGAGCTGTTTTTT. Translation: CASRRGQGETGELFF. The V gene is TRBV19, the J gene TRBJ2-2, with 9 bases aligning to TRBD1. V dropped 6 bases and J dropped 5; count of bases not matched to a gene: 7. This CDR3 has 15 amino acids. The germline V gene encodes CDR1 LNHDA and CDR2 SQIVND (reference sequence).

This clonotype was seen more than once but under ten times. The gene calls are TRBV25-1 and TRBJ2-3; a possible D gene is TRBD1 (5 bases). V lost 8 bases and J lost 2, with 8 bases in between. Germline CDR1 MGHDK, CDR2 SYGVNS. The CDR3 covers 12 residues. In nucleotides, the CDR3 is TGTGCCAGCGCAGGGTACACAGATACGCAGTATTTT. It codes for CASAGYTDTQYF.

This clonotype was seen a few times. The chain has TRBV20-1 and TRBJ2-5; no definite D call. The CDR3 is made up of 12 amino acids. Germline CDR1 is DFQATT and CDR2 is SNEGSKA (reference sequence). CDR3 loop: CTMRHLQETQYF. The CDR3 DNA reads TGCACCATGAGGCACCTCCAAGAGACCCAGTACTTC.

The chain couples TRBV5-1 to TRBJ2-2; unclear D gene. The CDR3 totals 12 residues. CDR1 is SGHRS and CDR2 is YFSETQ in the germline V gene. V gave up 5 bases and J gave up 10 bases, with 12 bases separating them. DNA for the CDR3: TGCGCCAGCAGTTGGGCTCTAGAGGAGCTGTTTTTT. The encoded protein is CASSWALEELFF.

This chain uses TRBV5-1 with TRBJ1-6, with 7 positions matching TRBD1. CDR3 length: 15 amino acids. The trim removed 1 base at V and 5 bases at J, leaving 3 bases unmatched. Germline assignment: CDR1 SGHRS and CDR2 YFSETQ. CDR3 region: CASSLSGGDNSPLHF. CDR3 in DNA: TGCGCCAGCAGCTTGTCAGGGGGGGATAATTCACCCCTCCACTTT.

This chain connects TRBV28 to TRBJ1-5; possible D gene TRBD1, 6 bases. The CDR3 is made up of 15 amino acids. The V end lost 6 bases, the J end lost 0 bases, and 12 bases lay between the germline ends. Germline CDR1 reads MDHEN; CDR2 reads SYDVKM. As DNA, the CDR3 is TGTGCCAGCAGCCCATGGACAGATAGCAATCAGCCCCAGCATTTT. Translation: CASSPWTDSNQPQHF.

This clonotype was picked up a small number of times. CDR3 protein: CAWSVFIGTVNTEAFF. In DNA, the CDR3 is TGTGCCTGGAGTGTTTTCATAGGGACAGTGAACACTGAAGCTTTCTTT. The chain employs TRBV30 and TRBJ1-1; 7 bases map to TRBD1. Germline V gene data show CDR1 as GTSNPN and CDR2 as SVGIG (reference sequence). Trimming took 0 bases from V and 0 from J; bases not matched to a gene: 7. The CDR3 runs to 16 residues.

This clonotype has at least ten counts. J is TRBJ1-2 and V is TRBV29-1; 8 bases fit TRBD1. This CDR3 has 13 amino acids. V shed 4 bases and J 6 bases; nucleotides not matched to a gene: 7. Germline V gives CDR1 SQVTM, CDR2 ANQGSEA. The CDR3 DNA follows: TGCAGCGTTGCAGGGGGCTGGCAGGATGGCTACACCTTC. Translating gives CSVAGGWQDGYTF. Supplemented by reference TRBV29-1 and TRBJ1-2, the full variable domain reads SAVISQKPSRDICQRGTSLTIQCQVDSQVTMMFWYRQQPGQSLTLIATANQGSEATYESGFVIDKFPISRPNLTFSTLTVSNMSPEDSSIYLCSVAGGWQDGYTFGSGTRLTVV.

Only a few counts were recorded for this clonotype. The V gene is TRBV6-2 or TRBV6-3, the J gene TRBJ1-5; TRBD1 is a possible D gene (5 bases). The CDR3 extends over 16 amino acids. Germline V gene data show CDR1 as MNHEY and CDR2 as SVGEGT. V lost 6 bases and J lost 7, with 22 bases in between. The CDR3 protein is CASSQVPRVRVQPQHF. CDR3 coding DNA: TGTGCCAGCAGCCAGGTACCCAGGGTCCGGGTCCAGCCCCAGCATTTT.

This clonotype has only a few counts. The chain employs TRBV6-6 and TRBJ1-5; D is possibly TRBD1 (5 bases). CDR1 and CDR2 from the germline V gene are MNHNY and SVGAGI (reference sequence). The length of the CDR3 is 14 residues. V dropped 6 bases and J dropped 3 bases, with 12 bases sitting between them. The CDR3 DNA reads TGTGCCAGCAGCGCCCGACAGCTCAATCAGCCCCAGCATTTT. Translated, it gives CASSARQLNQPQHF.

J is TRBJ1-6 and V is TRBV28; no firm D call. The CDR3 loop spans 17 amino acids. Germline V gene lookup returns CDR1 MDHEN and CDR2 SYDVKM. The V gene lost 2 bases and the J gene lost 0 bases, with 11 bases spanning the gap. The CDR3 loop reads CASSLGAGGSYNSPLHF. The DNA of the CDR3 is TGTGCCAGCAGTTTAGGAGCAGGAGGCTCCTATAATTCACCCCTCCACTTT.

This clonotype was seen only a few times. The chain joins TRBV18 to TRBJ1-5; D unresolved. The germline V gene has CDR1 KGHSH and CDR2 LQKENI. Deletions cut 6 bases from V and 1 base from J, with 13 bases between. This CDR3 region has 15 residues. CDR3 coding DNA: TGTGCCAGCTCCCCGGCGGCTTACAGCAATCAGCCCCAGCATTTT. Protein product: CASSPAAYSNQPQHF.

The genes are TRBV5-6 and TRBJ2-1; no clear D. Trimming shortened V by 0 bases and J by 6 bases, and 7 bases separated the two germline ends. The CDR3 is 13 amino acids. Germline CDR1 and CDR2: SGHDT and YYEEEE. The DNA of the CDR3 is TGTGCCAGCAGCTTGGGGGGTGCCAATGAGCAGTTCTTC. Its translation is CASSLGGANEQFF. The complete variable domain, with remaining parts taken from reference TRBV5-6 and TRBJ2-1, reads DAGVTQSPTHLIKTRGQQVTLRCSPKSGHDTVSWYQQALGQGPQFIFQYYEEEERQRGNFPDRFSGHQFPNYSSELNVNALLLGDSALYLCASSLGGANEQFFGPGTRLTVL.

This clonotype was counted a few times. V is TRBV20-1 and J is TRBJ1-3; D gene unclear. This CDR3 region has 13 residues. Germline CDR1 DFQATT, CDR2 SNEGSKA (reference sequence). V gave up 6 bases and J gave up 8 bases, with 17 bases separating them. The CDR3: CSAPDPSGDTIYF. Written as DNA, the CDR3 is TGCAGTGCCCCTGACCCGTCCGGAGACACCATATATTTT.

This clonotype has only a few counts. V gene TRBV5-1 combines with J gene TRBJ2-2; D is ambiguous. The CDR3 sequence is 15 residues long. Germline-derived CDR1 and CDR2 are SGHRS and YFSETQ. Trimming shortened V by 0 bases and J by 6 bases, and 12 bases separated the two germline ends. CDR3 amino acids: CASSLGHRVAGELFF. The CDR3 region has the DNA TGCGCCAGCAGCTTGGGGCACCGCGTCGCCGGGGAGCTGTTTTTT.

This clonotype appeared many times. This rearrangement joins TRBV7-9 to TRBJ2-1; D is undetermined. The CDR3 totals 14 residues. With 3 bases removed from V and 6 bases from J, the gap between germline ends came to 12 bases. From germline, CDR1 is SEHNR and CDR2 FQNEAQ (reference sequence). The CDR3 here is CASSFTTGSNEQFF. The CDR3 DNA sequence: TGTGCCAGCAGCTTCACGACGGGCAGCAATGAGCAGTTCTTC.

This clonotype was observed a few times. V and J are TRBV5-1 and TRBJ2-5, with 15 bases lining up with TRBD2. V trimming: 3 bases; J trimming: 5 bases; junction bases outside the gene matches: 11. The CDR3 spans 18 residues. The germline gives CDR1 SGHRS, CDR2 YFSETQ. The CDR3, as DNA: TGCGCCAGCAGCTCCACGCCGGGACTAGCGGGGGGCGGGGAGACCCAGTACTTC. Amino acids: CASSSTPGLAGGGETQYF.

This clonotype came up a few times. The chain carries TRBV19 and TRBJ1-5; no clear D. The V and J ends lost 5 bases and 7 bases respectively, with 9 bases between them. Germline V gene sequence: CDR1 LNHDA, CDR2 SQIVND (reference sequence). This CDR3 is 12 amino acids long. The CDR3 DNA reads TGTGCCAGTAGTTCGATTGGACAGCCCCAGCATTTT. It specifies CASSSIGQPQHF.

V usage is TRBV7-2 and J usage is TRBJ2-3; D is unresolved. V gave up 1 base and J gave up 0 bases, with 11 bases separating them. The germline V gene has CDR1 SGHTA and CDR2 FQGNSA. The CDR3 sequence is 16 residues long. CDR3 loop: CASSLGVAWSTDTQYF. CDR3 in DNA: TGTGCCAGCAGCTTAGGAGTAGCCTGGAGCACAGATACGCAGTATTTT.

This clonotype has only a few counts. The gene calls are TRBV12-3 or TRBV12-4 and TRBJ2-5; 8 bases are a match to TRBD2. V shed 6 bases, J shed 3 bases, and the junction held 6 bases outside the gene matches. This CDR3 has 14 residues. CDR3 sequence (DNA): TGTGCCAGCAGCCCCCGGCGGGGGGAAGAGACCCAGTACTTC. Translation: CASSPRRGEETQYF.

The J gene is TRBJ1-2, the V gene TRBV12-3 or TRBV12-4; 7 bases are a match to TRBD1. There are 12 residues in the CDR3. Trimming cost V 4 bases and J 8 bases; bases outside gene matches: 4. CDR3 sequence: CASSYTGEGYTF. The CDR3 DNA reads TGTGCCAGCAGTTATACAGGGGAGGGCTACACCTTC.

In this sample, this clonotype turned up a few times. The CDR3 sequence is CASSSTPAGTDTQYF. CDR3 coding DNA: TGTGCCAGCAGCTCGACCCCGGCGGGCACAGATACGCAGTATTTT. This chain links TRBV5-6 with TRBJ2-3; D gene unclear. This CDR3 region has 15 residues. V lost 3 bases and J 1 base, leaving 12 bases between the germline ends. Germline loops: CDR1 SGHDT, CDR2 YYEEEE.

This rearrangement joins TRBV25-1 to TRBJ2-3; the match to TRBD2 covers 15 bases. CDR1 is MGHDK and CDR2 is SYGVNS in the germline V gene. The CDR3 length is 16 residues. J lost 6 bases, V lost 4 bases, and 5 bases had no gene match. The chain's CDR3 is CASSGTSGGALDTQYF. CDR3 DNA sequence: TGTGCCAGCAGTGGGACTAGCGGGGGGGCCTTGGATACGCAGTATTTT.

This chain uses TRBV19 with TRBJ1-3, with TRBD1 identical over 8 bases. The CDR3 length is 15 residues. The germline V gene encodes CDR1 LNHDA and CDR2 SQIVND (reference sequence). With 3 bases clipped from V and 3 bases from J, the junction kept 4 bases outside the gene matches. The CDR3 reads CASSIRTGRGNTIYF. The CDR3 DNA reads TGTGCCAGTAGTATCCGGACAGGGCGTGGAAACACCATATATTTT.

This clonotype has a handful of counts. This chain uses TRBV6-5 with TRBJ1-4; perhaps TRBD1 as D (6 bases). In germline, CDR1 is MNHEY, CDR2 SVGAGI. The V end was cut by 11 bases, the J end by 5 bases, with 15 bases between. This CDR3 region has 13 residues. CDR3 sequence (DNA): TGTGCCGCCTCGGACAGAAGGAATGAAAAACTGTTTTTT. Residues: CAASDRRNEKLFF.